The T cell receptor beta chain under discussion was sequenced for a study of T cell responses to AZD1222 COVID-19 vaccine. The CDR3 runs 19 residues. Trimming removed 4 bases from V and 3 bases from J; junction bases left unmatched: 13. Per germline, CDR1 SGHDN and CDR2 FVKESK. The table came from immunoSEQ multiplex PCR; TCRdb's copy has only in-frame clones and leaves some out. This table has 160,000 or so clones, around 94% appearing once. This receptor was identified in an adult who received the AZD1222 COVID-19 vaccine. Sequences were derived from peripheral blood, sampled 28 days after the second AZD1222 dose. This sequence joins TRBV14 and TRBJ2-1; 12 bases agree with TRBD2. The CDR3 DNA sequence: TGTGCCAGCAGCCCGGGGACTAGCGGGCGACGTGGGGTCTACAATGAGCAGTTCTTC. Encoded protein: CASSPGTSGRRGVYNEQFF.